This T cell receptor beta chain stems from a study of shared clonotypes between healthy human individuals. Study results and limitations: Rarefaction demonstrated incomplete sorted-subset sequencing despite large depth. Sampling used blood alone; tissue repertoires probably differ.

The CDR3 covers 15 residues. J lost 2 bases, V lost 2 bases, and 4 bases had no gene match. CDR1 and CDR2 from the germline V gene are MRHNA and SNTAGT. A word on this clone: Its cognate antigen is unknown.

Sequencing was at deep level. TCRdb keeps only in-frame clones here, not all; method: immunoSEQ multiplex PCR. The table lists roughly 2.2 million clones, about 90% of them singletons. Sequenced sample: naive CD4+ T cells from PBMCs. Sample subset: CD45RA+ positively selected. The chain carries TRBV6-4 and TRBJ2-7; 9 bases are a match to TRBD1. The sequence was obtained from a man aged 18 to 29 in good health. Some clones in this sample may be carry-over from other donors' samples. Here the CDR3 DNA reads TGTGCCAGCAGTGACAACGACAGGGGGGCCTACGAGCAGTACTTC. Amino acid sequence: CASSDNDRGAYEQYF.